The clone carrying this TCR beta chain has only a few counts. Within the sample, other DNA sequences also encode this same CDR3. Method: immunoSEQ multiplex PCR; TCRdb's copy keeps in-frame clones and lacks some. The sample has fewer than 5,000 clones; around 80% are singletons. Relapse was seen in all patients after autologous stem cell transplantation, and brentuximab vedotin exposure was variable. This entry comes from a study of PD-1 blockade in classical Hodgkin lymphoma. The CDR3 is made up of 12 amino acids. Between the trimmed V and J ends, which lost 8 bases and 5 bases, there was a span of 12 bases. Per germline, CDR1 LNHDA and CDR2 SQIVND (reference sequence).

This clonotype originated in a human donor with classical Hodgkin lymphoma. The chain combines TRBV19 with TRBJ2-5; D not resolved. The sample in question was peripheral blood mononuclear cells (PBMCs), obtained at baseline. The CDR3 DNA reads as TGTGCCAGTCGACAAGCCGGGGAGACCCAGTACTTC. Translating it yields CASRQAGETQYF.